These 32 T cell receptor beta chains were all obtained from the same sample, sequenced in a study of CD8 T cells in Susac syndrome. An amount of RNA that ranged from about 0.45 to 1 ug was reverse transcribed with random hexamers. In TCRdb, the immunoSEQ multiplex PCR reads were re-called with MiXCR into one record per CDR3 protein. The sample yields about 190,000 distinct CDR3 sequences, 90% to 97% seen once. Material for sequencing was CD4+ T cells from PBMCs. These receptors came from a human donor with Susac syndrome.

This clonotype was observed once. The gene calls are TRBV12-3 or TRBV12-4 and TRBJ2-2; the D gene could be TRBD1 or TRBD2 (5 bases each). This CDR3 region has 13 residues. Trimming took off 10 bases at V and 7 bases at J, with 16 bases between the two ends. CDR3 bases: TGTGCCATCTCCGGGACCCGGGTCGGGGAGCTGTTTTTT. Its translation is CAISGTRVGELFF.

The rearrangement uses TRBV28 and TRBJ1-6; D not certain. The CDR3 runs to 14 residues. The V gene's germline CDR1 is MDHEN and CDR2 SYDVKM. The germline V and J ends were trimmed by 5 bases and 10 bases, with 15 bases remaining between them. The DNA of the CDR3 is TGTGCCAGCAGTCCGTGGGATCTAAACTCACCCCTCCACTTT. Translation: CASSPWDLNSPLHF.

The chain carries TRBV5-4 and TRBJ2-5, with 7 bases fitting TRBD1. The CDR3 is 13 residues long. The germline V gene encodes CDR1 SGHNT and CDR2 YYREEE (reference sequence). V gave up 4 bases and J gave up 2 bases; unmatched junction bases: 2. The CDR3 loop reads CASSDRVQETQYF. In DNA form, the CDR3 reads TGTGCCAGCAGCGACAGGGTACAAGAGACCCAGTACTTC. Filled out from reference TRBV5-4 and TRBJ2-5, the complete variable domain reads ETGVTQSPTHLIKTRGQQVTLRCSSQSGHNTVSWYQQALGQGPQFIFQYYREEENGRGNFPPRFSGLQFPNYSSELNVNALELDDSALYLCASSDRVQETQYFGPGTRLLVL.

The chain combines TRBV7-9 with TRBJ2-7, with D hard to call. CDR3 size: 14 residues. V lost 1 base and J lost 1, with 8 bases in between. Germline-derived CDR1 and CDR2 are SEHNR and FQNEAQ (reference sequence). The CDR3: CASSLGGLSYEQYF. Here the CDR3 DNA reads TGTGCCAGCAGCTTAGGGGGTCTATCCTACGAGCAGTACTTC.

J is TRBJ1-5 and V is TRBV12-3 or TRBV12-4; unclear D gene. Deletions cut 5 bases from V and 4 bases from J, with 12 bases between. This CDR3 spans 14 amino acids. CDR3 nucleotide sequence: TGTGCCAGCAGTCAAACCGGAGGTAATCAGCCCCAGCATTTT. Translated, it gives CASSQTGGNQPQHF.

The chain recombines TRBV20-1 with TRBJ1-2, with D unclear. The V and J ends lost 3 bases and 4 bases respectively, with 12 bases between them. Per germline, CDR1 DFQATT and CDR2 SNEGSKA (reference sequence). The CDR3 extends over 13 amino acids. The CDR3 protein is CSASRSTGYGYTF. The CDR3, as DNA: TGCAGTGCTAGTCGATCAACGGGCTATGGCTACACCTTC.

The chain joins TRBV19 to TRBJ2-6, with D unclear. CDR3 length equals 15 residues. V gave up 0 bases and J gave up 0 bases, with 3 bases separating them. Germline CDR1 is LNHDA and CDR2 is SQIVND (reference sequence). The CDR3 nucleotides read TGTGCCAGTAGTATAGAGGACTCTGGGGCCAACGTCCTGACTTTC. This translates into CASSIEDSGANVLTF.

The V call is TRBV28, the J call TRBJ2-1; TRBD2 agrees at 7 bases. Germline V gene sequence: CDR1 MDHEN, CDR2 SYDVKM. CDR3 length: 14 residues. Trimming at V came to 7 bases and at J to 10 bases, leaving 13 bases not matched to a gene. In DNA form, the CDR3 reads TGTGCCAGCACCCCAGCGGGGCCTCCCCTAGAGCAGTTCTTC. Its translation is CASTPAGPPLEQFF.

The genes are TRBV7-9 and TRBJ2-3; D may match TRBD1 or TRBD2 (5 bases each). The CDR3 runs to 18 residues. CDR1 is SEHNR, CDR2 FQNEAQ, per germline (reference sequence). With 5 bases removed from V and 2 bases from J, the gap between germline ends came to 23 bases. This CDR3 is CASSPPAREGTFTDTQYF. The CDR3 nucleotides are TGTGCCAGCAGCCCACCAGCCCGTGAGGGGACCTTCACAGATACGCAGTATTTT.

The rearrangement links TRBV30 to TRBJ2-7; D possibly corresponds to TRBD1 (6 bases). V lost 2 bases, J lost 3 bases, and 11 bases lay in between. The germline V gene encodes CDR1 GTSNPN and CDR2 SVGIG (reference sequence). The CDR3 contains 13 residues. The CDR3 DNA reads TGTGCCTGGAGTCCGCGACAGGACTACGAGCAGTACTTC. It encodes CAWSPRQDYEQYF.

The chain recombines TRBV10-3 with TRBJ1-1, with D possibly being TRBD1 (5 bases). Germline values: CDR1 ENHRY, CDR2 SYGVKD. This CDR3 contains 15 residues. Between the trimmed V and J ends, which lost 6 bases and 0 bases, there was a span of 14 bases. Here the CDR3 DNA reads TGTGCCATCAGGGGGACTGTCCCCCTGAACACTGAAGCTTTCTTT. Translation gives CAIRGTVPLNTEAFF.

This clonotype was recorded once. The rearrangement links TRBV30 to TRBJ2-3; D gene uncertain. This CDR3 contains 14 residues. Trimming took off 5 bases at V and 4 bases at J, with 16 bases between the two ends. The germline CDR1 and CDR2 sequences are GTSNPN and SVGIG (reference sequence). This CDR3 reads CAWAQAYGADTQYF. The CDR3, as DNA: TGTGCCTGGGCCCAGGCATATGGAGCAGATACGCAGTATTTT. The complete variable domain, with remaining parts taken from reference TRBV30 and TRBJ2-3, reads SQTIHQWPATLVQPVGSPLSLECTVEGTSNPNLYWYRQAAGRGLQLLFYSVGIGQISSEVPQNLSASRPQDRQFILSSKKLLLSDSGFYLCAWAQAYGADTQYFGPGTRLTVL.

This chain joins TRBV5-4 and TRBJ2-1; the D is unclear. This CDR3 contains 11 residues. The V end lost 5 bases, the J end lost 6 bases, and 6 bases lay between the germline ends. The V gene's germline CDR1 is SGHNT and CDR2 YYREEE (reference sequence). This chain's CDR3 is CASSVANEQFF. The DNA for the CDR3 is TGTGCCAGCAGTGTGGCCAATGAGCAGTTCTTC.

The chain recombines TRBV3-1 with TRBJ1-5; no clear D. This CDR3 is 16 amino acids long. V was cut by 0 bases and J by 2 bases, with 11 bases left in between. Per the germline V gene, CDR1 is LGHDT and CDR2 is YNNKEL (reference sequence). This CDR3 is CASSQDSGIGNQPQHF. DNA of the CDR3: TGTGCCAGCAGCCAAGATTCCGGGATTGGCAATCAGCCCCAGCATTTT.

This chain joins TRBV18 and TRBJ1-5; 7 bases agree with TRBD1. The J segment lost 1 base and the V segment lost 6 bases, leaving 3 bases of the junction unmatched. Per germline, CDR1 KGHSH and CDR2 LQKENI. CDR3 length: 14 amino acids. The CDR3 is CASSKGQSNQPQHF. CDR3 sequence (DNA): TGTGCCAGCTCGAAGGGACAGAGCAATCAGCCCCAGCATTTT. The full variable domain, completed using reference TRBV18 and TRBJ1-5, is NAGVMQNPRHLVRRRGQEARLRCSPMKGHSHVYWYRQLPEEGLKFMVYLQKENIIDESGMPKERFSAEFPKEGPSILRIQQVVRGDSAAYFCASSKGQSNQPQHFGDGTRLSIL.

The J gene is TRBJ2-3, the V gene TRBV20-1; weak D call: TRBD1 (5 bases). The CDR3 consists of 11 residues. CDR1 and CDR2 (germline): DFQATT, SNEGSKA (reference sequence). V lost 7 bases, J lost 3 bases, and 8 bases lay in between. This CDR3 reads CSVKGTDTQYF. In DNA form, the CDR3 reads TGCAGTGTTAAGGGGACAGATACGCAGTATTTT.

CDR3 loop: CASSLSGTGQNIQYF. CDR3 bases: TGTGCCAGCAGTTTATCCGGGACAGGACAAAACATTCAGTACTTC. The rearrangement uses TRBV27 and TRBJ2-4, with TRBD1 matching 8 bases. Germline V gives CDR1 MNHEY, CDR2 SMNVEV (reference sequence). Trimming at V came to 0 bases and at J to 5 bases, leaving 3 bases not matched to a gene. The CDR3 has 15 amino acids.

This clonotype was observed a single time. The chain couples TRBV7-2 to TRBJ2-7; TRBD1 might be the D (6 bases). Germline CDR1 and CDR2: SGHTA and FQGNSA. Trimming left V 2 bases short and J 6 bases short, with 14 bases between. This CDR3 spans 14 amino acids. The CDR3 loop reads CASSLNRAVTEQYF. DNA of the CDR3: TGTGCCAGCAGCTTAAACAGGGCCGTCACCGAGCAGTACTTC.

V is TRBV19 and J is TRBJ2-5, with D unclear. Germline V lookup: CDR1 LNHDA, CDR2 SQIVND (reference sequence). The CDR3 contains 14 residues. With 0 bases removed from V and 2 bases from J, the gap between germline ends came to 7 bases. The CDR3 coding sequence is TGTGCCAGTAGTATAGACCCCACTCAAGAGACCCAGTACTTC. The encoded protein is CASSIDPTQETQYF.

The table lists this clonotype with a count of one. V is TRBV20-1 and J is TRBJ2-1, with D possibly being TRBD1 or TRBD2 (5 bases each). Germline CDR1 is DFQATT and CDR2 is SNEGSKA (reference sequence). Trimming cost V 0 bases and J 0 bases, with 12 bases left between them. The CDR3 has 16 amino acids. The CDR3 protein is CSARDSGPSSYNEQFF. For the CDR3, the DNA is TGCAGTGCTAGAGATTCGGGGCCTAGCTCCTACAATGAGCAGTTCTTC.

The chain has TRBV29-1 and TRBJ1-1, with a tentative D call TRBD1 (5 bases). Per the germline V gene, CDR1 is SQVTM and CDR2 is ANQGSEA. The CDR3 runs to 12 residues. V was pared by 7 bases and J by 7 bases, with 16 bases between. Written as DNA, the CDR3 is TGCAGCGGTACGTGGGGGGATGTTGAAGCTTTCTTT. Translation: CSGTWGDVEAFF.

The chain carries TRBV5-4 and TRBJ2-3; 11 bases are a match to TRBD2. Looked up from germline, CDR1 is SGHNT and CDR2 is YYREEE (reference sequence). This CDR3 has 16 residues. V trimming: 3 bases; J trimming: 4 bases; junction bases outside the gene matches: 7. The CDR3 nucleotides are TGTGCCAGCAGCTCATTAGCGGGGGGGTTTCCAGATACGCAGTATTTT. It is translated as CASSSLAGGFPDTQYF.

The V gene is TRBV30, the J gene TRBJ2-3; a possible D gene is TRBD2 (5 bases). The germline CDR1 and CDR2 sequences are GTSNPN and SVGIG (reference sequence). V lost 4 bases and J 0 bases, leaving 8 bases between the germline ends. This CDR3 has 13 residues. The CDR3 protein is CAWTPGSTDTQYF. In nucleotides, the CDR3 is TGTGCCTGGACCCCGGGGAGCACAGATACGCAGTATTTT.

V gene TRBV14 combines with J gene TRBJ2-1; 12 nucleotides line up with TRBD2. Germline CDR1 reads SGHDN; CDR2 reads FVKESK. Losses at the gene ends were 5 bases for V and 10 bases for J; bases not matched to a gene: 9. This CDR3 contains 15 residues. The CDR3 DNA follows: TGTGCCAGCAGCATCCTAGCGGGGGGGCTGGGAGAGCAGTTCTTC. This encodes CASSILAGGLGEQFF.

The chain has TRBV6-5 and TRBJ1-2, with D possibly being TRBD1 (6 bases). The germline CDR1 and CDR2 sequences are MNHEY and SVGAGI. Trimming shortened V by 6 bases and J by 3 bases, and 11 bases separated the two germline ends. This CDR3 spans 13 amino acids. The CDR3: CASRATGYYGYTF. The CDR3 DNA is TGTGCCAGCAGGGCGACAGGATACTATGGCTACACCTTC.

CDR3 nucleotide sequence: TGTGCCACCAGCGCTACAAGTTTGGCGGTGGGGACTGAAGCTTTCTTT. Amino acids: CATSATSLAVGTEAFF. The chain links TRBV15 to TRBJ1-1; no clear D. This CDR3 region has 16 residues. V dropped 5 bases and J dropped 5 bases, with 21 bases sitting between them. Germline lookup yields CDR1 LNHNV and CDR2 YYDKDF (reference sequence).

The rearrangement links TRBV12-3 or TRBV12-4 to TRBJ2-5; D possibly uses TRBD1 or TRBD2 (5 bases each). The CDR3 loop spans 13 amino acids. Trimming cost V 3 bases and J 5 bases, with 10 bases left between them. CDR3 nucleotide sequence: TGTGCCAGCAGTTTGAGGGGATGGGAGACCCAGTACTTC. It is translated as CASSLRGWETQYF.

The CDR3 here is CASSATRNTEAFF. CDR3 in DNA: TGTGCCAGCAGCGCAACAAGGAACACTGAAGCTTTCTTT. The rearrangement uses TRBV13 and TRBJ1-1; D not certain. The germline V gene encodes CDR1 PRHDT and CDR2 FYEKMQ (reference sequence). This CDR3 comprises 13 residues. V gave up 5 bases and J gave up 1 base, with 8 bases separating them.

The CDR3 nucleotides are TGTGCCAGCAGCTTCGGACAGGGAGTGGAGCAGTTCTTC. This codes for CASSFGQGVEQFF. The rearrangement links TRBV11-2 to TRBJ2-1; 8 positions match TRBD1. J gave up 10 bases and V 3 bases, and 5 bases lay outside the gene matches. Germline V gene data show CDR1 as SGHAT and CDR2 as FQNNGV. The CDR3 runs to 13 residues.

The CDR3 here is CSASRKGMGDEQYF. CDR3 DNA: TGCAGTGCTAGCCGCAAAGGTATGGGCGACGAGCAGTACTTC. This chain uses TRBV20-1 with TRBJ2-7; D gene unclear. Germline CDR1 reads DFQATT; CDR2 reads SNEGSKA (reference sequence). CDR3 length: 14 amino acids. V gave up 3 bases and J gave up 5 bases, with 17 bases separating them.

This clonotype was seen just once. J is TRBJ2-2 and V is TRBV19; D not certain. V lost 2 bases to trimming and J lost 6 bases, with 4 bases between them. CDR1 is LNHDA and CDR2 is SQIVND in the germline V gene (reference sequence). CDR3 length: 12 amino acids. CDR3 coding DNA: TGTGCCAGTAGTATATCGCCCGGGGAGCTGTTTTTT. This encodes CASSISPGELFF.

This chain uses TRBV25-1 with TRBJ2-1; perhaps TRBD2 as D (5 bases). V dropped 4 bases and J dropped 0 bases, with 13 bases sitting between them. In germline, CDR1 is MGHDK, CDR2 SYGVNS. The CDR3 contains 16 residues. CDR3 sequence: CASSGTRASSYNEQFF. CDR3 nucleotides: TGTGCCAGCAGTGGAACTAGGGCAAGCTCCTACAATGAGCAGTTCTTC.